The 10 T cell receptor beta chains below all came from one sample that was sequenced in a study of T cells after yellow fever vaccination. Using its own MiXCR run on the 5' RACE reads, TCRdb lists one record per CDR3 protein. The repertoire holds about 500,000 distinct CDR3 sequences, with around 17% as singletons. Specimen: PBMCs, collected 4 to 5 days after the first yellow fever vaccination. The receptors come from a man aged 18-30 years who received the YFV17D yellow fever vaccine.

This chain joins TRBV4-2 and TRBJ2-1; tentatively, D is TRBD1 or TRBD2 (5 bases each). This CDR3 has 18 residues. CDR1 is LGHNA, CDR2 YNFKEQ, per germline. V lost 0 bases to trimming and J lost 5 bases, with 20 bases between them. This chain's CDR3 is CASSQEGSVGEWHNEQFF. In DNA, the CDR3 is TGTGCCAGCAGCCAAGAGGGGTCGGTGGGGGAATGGCACAATGAGCAGTTCTTC.

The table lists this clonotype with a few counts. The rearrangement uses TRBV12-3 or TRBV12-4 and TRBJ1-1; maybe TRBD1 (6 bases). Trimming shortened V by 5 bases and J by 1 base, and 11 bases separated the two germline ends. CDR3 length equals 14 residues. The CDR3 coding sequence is TGTGCCAGCAGTCCCCCCAGGGGGAACACTGAAGCTTTCTTT. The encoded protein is CASSPPRGNTEAFF.

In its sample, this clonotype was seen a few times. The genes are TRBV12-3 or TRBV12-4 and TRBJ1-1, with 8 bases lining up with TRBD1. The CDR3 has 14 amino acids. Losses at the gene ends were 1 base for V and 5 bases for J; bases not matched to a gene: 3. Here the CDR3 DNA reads TGTGCCAGCAGTTTAGACAGGGGGTTTACTGAAGCTTTCTTT. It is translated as CASSLDRGFTEAFF.

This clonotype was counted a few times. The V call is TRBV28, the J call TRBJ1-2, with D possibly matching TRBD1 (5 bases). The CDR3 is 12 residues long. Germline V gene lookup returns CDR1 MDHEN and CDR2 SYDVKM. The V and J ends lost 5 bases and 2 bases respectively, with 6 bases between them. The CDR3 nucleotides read TGTGCCAGCAGTGCAGGGAACTATGGCTACACCTTC. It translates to CASSAGNYGYTF.

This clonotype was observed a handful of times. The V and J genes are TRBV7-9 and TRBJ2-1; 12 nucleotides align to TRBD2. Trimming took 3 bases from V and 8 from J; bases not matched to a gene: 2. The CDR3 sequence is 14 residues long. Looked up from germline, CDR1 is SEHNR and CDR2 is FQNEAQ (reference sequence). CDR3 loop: CASSFLAGGHEQFF. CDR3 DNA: TGTGCCAGCAGCTTTCTAGCGGGGGGGCATGAGCAGTTCTTC.

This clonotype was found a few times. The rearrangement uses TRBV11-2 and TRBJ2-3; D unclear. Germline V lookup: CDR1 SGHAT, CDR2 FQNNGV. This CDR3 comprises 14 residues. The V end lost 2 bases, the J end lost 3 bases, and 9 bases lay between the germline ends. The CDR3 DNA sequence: TGTGCCAGCAGCTTAAGCCTCGATACAGATACGCAGTATTTT. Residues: CASSLSLDTDTQYF.

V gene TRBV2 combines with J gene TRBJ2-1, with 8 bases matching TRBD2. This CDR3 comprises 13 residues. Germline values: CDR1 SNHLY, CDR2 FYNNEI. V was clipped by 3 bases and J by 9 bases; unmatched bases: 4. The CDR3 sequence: CASSDGGVGEQFF. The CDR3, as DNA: TGTGCCAGCAGTGACGGGGGGGTGGGTGAGCAGTTCTTC.

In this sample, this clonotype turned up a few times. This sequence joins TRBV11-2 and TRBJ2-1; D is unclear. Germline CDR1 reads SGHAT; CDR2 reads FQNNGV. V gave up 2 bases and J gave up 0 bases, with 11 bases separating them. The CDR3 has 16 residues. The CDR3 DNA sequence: TGTGCCAGCAGCTTATTTGGCACCAGCTCCTACAATGAGCAGTTCTTC. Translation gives CASSLFGTSSYNEQFF. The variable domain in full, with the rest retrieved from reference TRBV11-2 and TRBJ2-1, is EAGVAQSPRYKIIEKRQSVAFWCNPISGHATLYWYQQILGQGPKLLIQFQNNGVVDDSQLPKDRFSAERLKGVDSTLKIQPAKLEDSAVYLCASSLFGTSSYNEQFFGPGTRLTVL.

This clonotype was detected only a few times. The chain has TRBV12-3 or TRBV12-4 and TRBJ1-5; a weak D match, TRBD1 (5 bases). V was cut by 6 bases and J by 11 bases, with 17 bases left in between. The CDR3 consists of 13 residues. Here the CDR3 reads CASRDRGLLTQHF. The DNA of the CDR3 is TGTGCCAGCAGAGACCGGGGGTTATTGACCCAGCATTTT.

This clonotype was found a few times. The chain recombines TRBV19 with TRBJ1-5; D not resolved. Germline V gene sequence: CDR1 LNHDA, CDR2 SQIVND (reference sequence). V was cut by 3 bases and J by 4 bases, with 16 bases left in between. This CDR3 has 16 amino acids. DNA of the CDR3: TGTGCCAGTAGTATGGACGAGATAGGCCGAAATCAGCCCCAGCATTTT. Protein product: CASSMDEIGRNQPQHF.